The clone carrying this T cell receptor (beta chain) has more than one count but fewer than ten. Measured with immunoSEQ multiplex PCR; TCRdb has only the in-frame clones, and not every one. The sample shows more than 300,000 clones, 92% of them seen only once. The sample originates from a study of blood T cell repertoires in COVID-19. Cohorts were assigned according to the clinical history that participants reported. This receptor was obtained from a woman aged 25 to 39 who had recovered from COVID-19. Sequencing was done on a sample of PBMCs or T cells enriched from blood (not recorded which).

As DNA, the CDR3 is TGTGCCACGAAACTAGCGGGAATACGCGAGCAGTACTTC. It specifies CATKLAGIREQYF. This chain links TRBV7-2 with TRBJ2-7, with TRBD2 matching 10 bases. J was trimmed by 6 bases and V by 10 bases; bases with no gene match: 9. The CDR3 extends over 13 amino acids. Germline V CDR1 and CDR2: SGHTA, FQGNSA.